This is a list of T cell receptor beta chains from one sample in a study of shared T cell receptors in the human thymus. Clones were sequenced by immunoSEQ multiplex PCR, and TCRdb holds only the in-frame ones, with some missing. The table has around 340,000 clones, just under 95% seen once. What was sequenced was thymocytes. Receptors originate from a human donor. CDR3s include the opening cysteine and the closing phenylalanine or tryptophan. Fields, in order: CDR3 DNA, CDR3 protein, clone size, V gene, D gene, J gene. The D gene is left open where the match is weak. Clone size is stated in some rows and not others, as once, few, many or a class when expanded.

TGTGCCAGCAGCTCGGGGAGAGGCTACAATGAGCAGTTCTTC | CASSSGRGYNEQFF | - | TRBV7-9 | - | TRBJ2-1
TGTGCCAGCAGCTTACTAGCGGGAGAATACGAGCAGTACTTC | CASSLLAGEYEQYF | - | TRBV7-8 | TRBD2 | TRBJ2-7
TGTGCCAGCAGCCGGGACAGGGGGTCCCACGAGCAGTACTTC | CASSRDRGSHEQYF | - | TRBV5-4 | TRBD1 | TRBJ2-7
TGTGCCAGCAGCTTGTACCCAGGGCTTCAGCCCCAGCATTTT | CASSLYPGLQPQHF | - | TRBV5-6 | - | TRBJ1-5
TGTGCCAGCAGTCCAGTAACTGAAAAACTGTTTTTT | CASSPVTEKLFF | - | TRBV28 | - | TRBJ1-4
TGCAGCGTTGGCCGGGAATCCTACGAGCAGTACTTC | CSVGRESYEQYF | - | TRBV29-1 | - | TRBJ2-7
TGCAGCGTTGGCGTAGGACAGCCCAGGAACACTGAAGCTTTCTTT | CSVGVGQPRNTEAFF | - | TRBV29-1 | - | TRBJ1-1
TGCGCCAGCAGCTCAGCTGGCGGTCTGGGGGTAGACTATGGCTACACCTTC | CASSSAGGLGVDYGYTF | - | TRBV5-1 | - | TRBJ1-2
TGTGCCAGCAGCGTACAGGGAGGCGGCTACACCTTC | CASSVQGGGYTF | - | TRBV9 | - | TRBJ1-2
TGTGCCAGCAGCTTGGGGGGATCTACCTATGGCTACACCTTC | CASSLGGSTYGYTF | - | TRBV5-6 | - | TRBJ1-2
TGTGCTAGTGGTTTTCAAAACACTGAAGCTTTCTTT | CASGFQNTEAFF | - | TRBV12-5 | - | TRBJ1-1
TGTGCCAGCAGTGAACTTCCGGACCTGCATGAAAAACTGTTTTTT | CASSELPDLHEKLFF | - | TRBV6-1 | - | TRBJ1-4
TGTGCCAGCAGTTTCTTGGCGGAGCGGGTCGAGATCAACAACAATGAGCAGTTCTTC | CASSFLAERVEINNNEQFF | - | TRBV28 | - | TRBJ2-1
TGTGCCAGCAGTTTATGGCGGCGGGGCTATGGCTACACCTTC | CASSLWRRGYGYTF | - | TRBV28 | - | TRBJ1-2
TGTGCCAGCAGGCAGGTTCCTGCAACTAATGAAAAACTGTTTTTT | CASRQVPATNEKLFF | - | TRBV6-5 | - | TRBJ1-4
TGTGCCAGCAGAGAACGGGACACATTGACCTACGAGCAGTACTTC | CASRERDTLTYEQYF | - | TRBV6-5 | - | TRBJ2-7
TGTGCCAGTAGTATTCGCCAGCCAGATTGGGACTATGGCTACACCTTC | CASSIRQPDWDYGYTF | - | TRBV19 | - | TRBJ1-2
TGTGCCAGCAGCCAAGATGCGGCAGGGGGCCGGATGGACGATGAAAAACTGTTTTTT | CASSQDAAGGRMDDEKLFF | - | TRBV14 | TRBD1 | TRBJ1-4
TGTGCCAGCAGCCGCCCGAACGAGCAGTACTTC | CASSRPNEQYF | - | TRBV6-6 | - | TRBJ2-7
TGCGCCAGCAGCCAAGAGGCAAGAGGAAAGGAGCAGTTCTTC | CASSQEARGKEQFF | - | TRBV4-3 | - | TRBJ2-1
TGCAGTTACCGGGGGTACGAGCAGTACTTC | CSYRGYEQYF | - | TRBV20-1 | - | TRBJ2-7
TGTGCCAGCAGCGTTACAGGGGTTCTGAACACTGAAGCTTTCTTT | CASSVTGVLNTEAFF | once | TRBV9 | TRBD1 | TRBJ1-1
TGTGCCAGCAGCCATAGCAGCGGGAGGGCCCTCCCCGCCGGGGAGCTGTTTTTT | CASSHSSGRALPAGELFF | - | TRBV4-2 | TRBD2 | TRBJ2-2
TGTGCCAGCAGCTCCCCGGGACAGGGGGGTTTCGGGGAGCTGTTTTTT | CASSSPGQGGFGELFF | - | TRBV7-9 | TRBD1 | TRBJ2-2
TGTGCCAGCAGTATCCTCACAGGGGGCAGGGACACCGGGGAGCTGTTTTTT | CASSILTGGRDTGELFF | - | TRBV27 | TRBD1 | TRBJ2-2
TGTGCCAGCAGCTGGACTAGCGGTAGAACAGATACGCAGTATTTT | CASSWTSGRTDTQYF | - | TRBV11-2 | TRBD2 | TRBJ2-3
TGTGCCAGCAGGTACAGGCGGAATACGGATCAGCCCCAGCATTTT | CASRYRRNTDQPQHF | few | TRBV28 | - | TRBJ1-5